The clone carrying this T cell receptor (beta chain) was found once. Its antigen is still unknown. Assay used: immunoSEQ multiplex PCR; TCRdb lists only in-frame clones, some missing. The sample consists of about 55,000 clones, around nine tenths of them appearing once. The sample is drawn from a study of OX40 agonist ivuxolimab in advanced cancers. Trimming at V came to 4 bases and at J to 7 bases, leaving 6 bases not matched to a gene. CDR1 is SNHLY and CDR2 is FYNNEI in the germline V gene. The CDR3 loop spans 14 amino acids. Study results and caveats: There was clonal expansion of CD4+ and CD8+ blood T cells by week 6 at 0.1 to 3.0 mg/kg. Nonresponders, in some cases, also had low normalized T-cell clonal expansion.

This chain connects TRBV2 to TRBJ2-7, with TRBD2 matching over 11 bases. The sequence was collected from an adult with an advanced solid tumor such as melanoma, head and neck, liver or kidney cancer. The sample here was CD4+ or CD8+ T cells sorted from blood, taken in a trial of the OX40 agonist ivuxolimab. CDR3 coding DNA: TGTGCCAGCAGTGTAGCGGGAGGGTTGGGGGAGCAGTACTTC. Protein sequence: CASSVAGGLGEQYF.